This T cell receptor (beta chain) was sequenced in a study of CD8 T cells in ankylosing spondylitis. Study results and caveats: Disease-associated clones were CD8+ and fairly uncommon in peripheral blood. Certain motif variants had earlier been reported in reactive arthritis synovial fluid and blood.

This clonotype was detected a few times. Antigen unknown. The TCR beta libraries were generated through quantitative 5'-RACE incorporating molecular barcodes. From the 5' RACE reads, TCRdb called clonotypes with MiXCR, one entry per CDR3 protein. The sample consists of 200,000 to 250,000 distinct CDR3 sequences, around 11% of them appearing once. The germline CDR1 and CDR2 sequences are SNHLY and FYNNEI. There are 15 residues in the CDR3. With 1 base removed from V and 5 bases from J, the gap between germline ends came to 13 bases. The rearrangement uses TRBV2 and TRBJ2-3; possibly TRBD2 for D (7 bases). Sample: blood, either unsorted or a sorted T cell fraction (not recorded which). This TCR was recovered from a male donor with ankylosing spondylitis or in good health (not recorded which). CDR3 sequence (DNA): TGTGCCAGCAGTGAAGATCGGGGGGCCAAAGATACGCAGTATTTT. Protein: CASSEDRGAKDTQYF. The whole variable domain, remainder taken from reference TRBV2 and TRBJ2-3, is EPEVTQTPSHQVTQMGQEVILRCVPISNHLYFYWYRQILGQKVEFLVSFYNNEISEKSEIFDDQFSVERPDGSNFTLKIRSTKLEDSAMYFCASSEDRGAKDTQYFGPGTRLTVL.